The source of this TCR beta chain is a study of OX40 agonist ivuxolimab in advanced cancers. Study in general: Age averaged about 66 years (range roughly 23 to 85), and roughly 80% were male.

The investigators sampled blood at baseline, at cycle 4 day 1, and at cycle 7 day 1. The CDR3 is 13 residues long. CDR1 is SGHTS, CDR2 YDEGEE, per germline. V dropped 3 bases and J dropped 7 bases, with 13 bases sitting between them. The method was immunoSEQ multiplex PCR; TCRdb's version includes in-frame clones alone and lacks a portion of them. The sample lists approximately 100,000 clones, approximately 90% seen once, with more than 0.25% in the top ten. This clone was recorded once. Its antigen is undetermined. Findings of the study overall: Expanded peripheral T cells had an undetermined antigen specificity. Blood T cells, both CD4+ and CD8+, expanded clonally by week 6 at 0.1 to 3.0 mg/kg.

The clonotype was recovered from an adult with an advanced solid tumor such as melanoma, head and neck, liver or kidney cancer. The starting material was CD4+ or CD8+ T cells sorted from blood, obtained in a trial of the OX40 agonist ivuxolimab. This rearrangement joins TRBV5-8 to TRBJ2-5; D is perhaps TRBD2 (5 bases). The CDR3 loop reads CASSSGSLGTQYF. In DNA, the CDR3 is TGTGCCAGCAGCTCGGGATCCTTGGGGACCCAGTACTTC. The entire variable domain, with the rest obtained from reference TRBV5-8 and TRBJ2-5, is as follows: EAGVTQSPTHLIKTRGQQATLRCSPISGHTSVYWYQQALGLGLQFLLWYDEGEERNRGNFPPRFSGRQFPNYSSELNVNALELEDSALYLCASSSGSLGTQYFGPGTRLLVL.